These 2 T cell receptor beta chains share one sample of origin, sequenced in a study of cytomegalovirus exposure and HLA in healthy donors. This table comes from immunoSEQ multiplex PCR, and its TCRdb copy is limited to in-frame clones, with some not included. The sample includes 100,000 to 150,000 clones, roughly 86% of them seen just once. What was sequenced was PBMCs. These receptors originate from a man between 25 and 39 years old in good health and CMV-seronegative.

This chain joins TRBV19 and TRBJ2-1, with 8 positions matching TRBD1. Germline V CDR1 and CDR2: LNHDA, SQIVND (reference sequence). The CDR3 totals 15 residues. With V trimmed by 6 bases and J by 10 bases, 14 bases remained unmatched. The CDR3 coding sequence is TGTGCCAGTAGCCGCTCAGGGGGCCCCACGGTCGAGCAGTTCTTC. Amino acid sequence: CASSRSGGPTVEQFF.

CDR3 residues: CASSLELDGGNTIYF. The CDR3 region has the DNA TGTGCCAGCAGCTTAGAGTTGGATGGAGGGAACACCATATATTTT. The chain combines TRBV7-9 with TRBJ1-3; D gene uncertain. Germline V gene data show CDR1 as SEHNR and CDR2 as FQNEAQ (reference sequence). The CDR3 has 15 residues. V lost 1 base and J lost 7, with 14 bases in between.